Reported below is one T cell receptor (beta chain). Its antigen is unidentified. Generated by immunoSEQ multiplex PCR, the TCRdb table keeps only in-frame clones and is missing some. The record lists under 10,000 clones, of which the ten most abundant hold about 0.33%. This specimen belongs to a study of synovial regulatory T cells in juvenile arthritis. Germline V gene sequence: CDR1 LNHNV, CDR2 YYDKDF (reference sequence). The CDR3 has 14 residues. Only the protein is on record. Regarding the study as a whole: Synovial Tregs shared more CDR3 sequences with iaTregs than other blood Tregs.

The chain has TRBV15 and TRBJ1-2; as DNA is missing, the TRBD1 call by TCRdb cannot be tested. Sequenced input: Treg cells from blood. Subset given: remaining (HLA-DR-negative) circulating blood Treg cells. The receptor's source is a donor aged 2-30 years with juvenile idiopathic arthritis. The CDR3: CATSRDQGTDGYTF.